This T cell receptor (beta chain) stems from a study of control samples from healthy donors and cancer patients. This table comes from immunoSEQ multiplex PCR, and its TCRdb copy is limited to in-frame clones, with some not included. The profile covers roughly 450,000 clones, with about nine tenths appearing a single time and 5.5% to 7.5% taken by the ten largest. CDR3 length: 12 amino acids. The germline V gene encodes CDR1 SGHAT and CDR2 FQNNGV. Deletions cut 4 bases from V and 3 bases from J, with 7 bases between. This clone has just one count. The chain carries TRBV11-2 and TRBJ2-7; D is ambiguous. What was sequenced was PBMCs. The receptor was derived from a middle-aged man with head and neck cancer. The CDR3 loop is CASSSTFYEQYF. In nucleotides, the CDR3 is TGTGCCAGCAGCTCCACCTTCTACGAGCAGTACTTC.